This T cell receptor beta chain emerged from a study of cytomegalovirus exposure and HLA in healthy donors. Study results and caveats: Presence/absence analyses assumed roughly uniform sequencing depth across donors. Associated with cytomegalovirus, according to the listing, were approximately 160 TCR beta chains. Among donors in an Asian-associated ancestry cluster, a later analysis reportedly found fewer N-insertions than the roughly 700-donor mean. Rarity characterized most TCR sequences, yet some public TCRs appeared in many donors.

To note about this clone: Antigen specificity is unknown. A junction end diverges from the germline sequence, so it may reflect a read error.

The CDR3 is 12 residues long. Germline V gene lookup returns CDR1 SGHTA and CDR2 FQGNSA. Primers included in the PCR were 60 Vbeta and 13 Jbeta primers. The assay was immunoSEQ multiplex PCR, and TCRdb's table has in-frame clones only and misses some. The table has about 160,000 clones, 50% to 75% seen once. The receptor comes from an older woman in good health and CMV-seropositive. Sequenced material: PBMCs. The V and J genes are TRBV7-2 and TRBJ2-7; D is ambiguous. The CDR3 region has the DNA TGTGCCGGCAGCCCTCCGGGCTACGAGCAGTACTTC. It codes for CAGSPPGYEQYF. Together with reference TRBV7-2 and TRBJ2-7, the CDR3 gives the full variable domain: GAGVSQSPSNKVTEKGKDVELRCDPISGHTALYWYRQSLGQGLEFLIYFQGNSAPDKSGLPSDRFSAERTGGSVSTLTIQRTQQEDSAVYLCAGSPPGYEQYFGPGTRLTVT.